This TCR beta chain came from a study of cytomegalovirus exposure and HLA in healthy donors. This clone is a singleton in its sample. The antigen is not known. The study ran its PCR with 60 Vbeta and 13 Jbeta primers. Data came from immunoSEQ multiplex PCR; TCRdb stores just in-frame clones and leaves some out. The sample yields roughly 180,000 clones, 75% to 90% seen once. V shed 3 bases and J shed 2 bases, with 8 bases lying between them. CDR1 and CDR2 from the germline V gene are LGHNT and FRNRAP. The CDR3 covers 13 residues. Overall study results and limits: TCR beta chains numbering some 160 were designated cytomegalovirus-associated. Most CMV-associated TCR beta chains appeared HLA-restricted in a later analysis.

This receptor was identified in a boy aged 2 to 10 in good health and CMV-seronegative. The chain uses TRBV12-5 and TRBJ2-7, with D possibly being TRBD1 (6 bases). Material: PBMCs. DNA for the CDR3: TGTGCTAGTGGTTTTCAGGGGCCCTACGAGCAGTACTTC. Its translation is CASGFQGPYEQYF.